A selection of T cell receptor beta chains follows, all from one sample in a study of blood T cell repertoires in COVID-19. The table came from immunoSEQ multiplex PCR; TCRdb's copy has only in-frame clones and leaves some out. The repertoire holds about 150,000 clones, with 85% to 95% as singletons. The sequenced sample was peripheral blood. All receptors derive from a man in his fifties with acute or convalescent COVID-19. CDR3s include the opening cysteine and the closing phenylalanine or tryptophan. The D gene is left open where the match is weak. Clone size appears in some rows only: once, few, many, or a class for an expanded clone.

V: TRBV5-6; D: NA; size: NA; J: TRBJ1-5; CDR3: CASSFGGQPQHF; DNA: TGTGCCAGCAGCTTCGGGGGTCAGCCCCAGCATTTT
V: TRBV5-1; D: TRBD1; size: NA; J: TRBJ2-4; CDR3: CASSSDRGRNIQYF; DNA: TGCGCCAGCAGCTCGGACAGGGGTAGGAACATTCAGTACTTC
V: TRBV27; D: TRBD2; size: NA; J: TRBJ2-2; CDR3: CASSSGLAGNTGELFF; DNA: TGTGCCAGCAGTTCGGGACTAGCGGGAAACACCGGGGAGCTGTTTTTT
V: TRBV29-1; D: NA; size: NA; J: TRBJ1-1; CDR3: CSVRRRGFPEAFF; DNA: TGCAGCGTTAGAAGACGCGGGTTCCCTGAAGCTTTCTTT
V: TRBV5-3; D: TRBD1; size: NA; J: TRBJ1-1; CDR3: CARSGTGSFYTEAFF; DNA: TGTGCCAGAAGTGGGACAGGGAGTTTTTACACTGAAGCTTTCTTT
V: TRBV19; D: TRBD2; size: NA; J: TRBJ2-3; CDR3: CASSTGTSGSFDTQYF; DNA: TGTGCCAGTAGTACTGGGACTAGCGGGAGTTTCGATACGCAGTATTTT
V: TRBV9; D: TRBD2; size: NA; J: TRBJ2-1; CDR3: CASSATSGPYNEQFF; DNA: TGTGCCAGCAGCGCGACTAGCGGGCCGTACAATGAGCAGTTCTTC
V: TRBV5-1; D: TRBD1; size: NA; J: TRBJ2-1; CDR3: CASSFGTDYNEQFF; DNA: TGCGCCAGCAGCTTTGGGACAGACTACAATGAGCAGTTCTTC
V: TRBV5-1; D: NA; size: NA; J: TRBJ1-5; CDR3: CASSTGGDQPQHF; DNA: TGCGCCAGCAGCACGGGCGGGGATCAGCCCCAGCATTTT
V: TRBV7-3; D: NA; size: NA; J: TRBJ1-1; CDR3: CASSLESNTEAFF; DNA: TGTGCCAGCAGCCTAGAGAGTAACACTGAAGCTTTCTTT
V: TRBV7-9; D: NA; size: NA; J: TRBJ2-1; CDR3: CASSSGIFDNEQFF; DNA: TGTGCCAGCAGCTCCGGGATCTTTGACAATGAGCAGTTCTTC
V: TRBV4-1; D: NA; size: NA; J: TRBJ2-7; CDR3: CASSQDRAQGIYEQYF; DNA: TGCGCCAGCAGCCAAGATAGGGCACAGGGTATCTACGAGCAGTACTTC
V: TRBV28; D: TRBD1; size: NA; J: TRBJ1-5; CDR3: CASRGAGGLQPQHF; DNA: TGTGCCAGCAGAGGGGCAGGGGGCCTTCAGCCCCAGCATTTT
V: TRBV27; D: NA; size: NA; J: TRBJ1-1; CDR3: CASNIPKRGTEAFF; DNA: TGTGCCAGTAACATCCCCAAAAGGGGCACTGAAGCTTTCTTT
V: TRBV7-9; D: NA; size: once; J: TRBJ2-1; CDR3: CASSLGGGGGLYNEQFF; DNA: TGTGCCAGCAGCTTAGGAGGAGGCGGGGGCCTCTACAATGAGCAGTTCTTC
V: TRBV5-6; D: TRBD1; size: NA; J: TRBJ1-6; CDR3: CASNLWWTGLNSPLHF; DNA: TGTGCCAGCAACTTGTGGTGGACAGGTTTAAATTCACCCCTCCACTTT
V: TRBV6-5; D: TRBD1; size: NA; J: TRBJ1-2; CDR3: CASTRDRVSGGYTF; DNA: TGTGCCAGCACTCGGGACAGAGTCTCTGGTGGCTACACCTTC
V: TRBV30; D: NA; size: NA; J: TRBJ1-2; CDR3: CAWRDAGRYGYTF; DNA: TGTGCCTGGAGGGATGCGGGTAGATATGGCTACACCTTC
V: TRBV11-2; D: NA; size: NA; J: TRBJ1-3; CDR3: CASSLGTRRAGNTIYF; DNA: TGTGCCAGCAGCTTAGGGACAAGGAGGGCTGGAAACACCATATATTTT
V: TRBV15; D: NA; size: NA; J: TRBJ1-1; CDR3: CATSRGEDTEAFF; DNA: TGTGCCACCAGCAGAGGGGAGGACACTGAAGCTTTCTTT
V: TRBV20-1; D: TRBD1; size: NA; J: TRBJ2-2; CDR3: CSASGDRENTGELFF; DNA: TGCAGTGCTAGTGGCGACAGGGAGAACACCGGGGAGCTGTTTTTT
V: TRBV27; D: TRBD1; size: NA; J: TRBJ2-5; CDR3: CASSLRRPATGEETQYF; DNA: TGTGCCAGCAGTTTACGACGGCCGGCGACAGGGGAAGAGACCCAGTACTTC
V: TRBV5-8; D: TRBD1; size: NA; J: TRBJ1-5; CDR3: CASSLMITGTGSYSNQPQHF; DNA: TGTGCCAGCAGCTTGATGATTACCGGGACAGGGAGTTATAGCAATCAGCCCCAGCATTTT
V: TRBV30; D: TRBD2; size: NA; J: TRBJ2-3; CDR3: CAWSAGLAHPTQYF; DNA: TGTGCCTGGAGTGCCGGACTAGCACACCCTACGCAGTATTTT
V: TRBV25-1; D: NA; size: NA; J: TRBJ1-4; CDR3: CASSPPGVATNEKLFF; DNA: TGTGCCAGCAGTCCGCCCGGGGTTGCAACTAATGAAAAACTGTTTTTT
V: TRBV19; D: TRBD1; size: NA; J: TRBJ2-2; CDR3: CASSYPRGHSNTGELFF; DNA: TGTGCCAGTAGTTACCCTAGGGGGCACAGTAACACCGGGGAGCTGTTTTTT
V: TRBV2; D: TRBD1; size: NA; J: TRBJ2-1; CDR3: CASSEGDRVYNEQFF; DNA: TGTGCCAGCAGTGAAGGGGACAGGGTCTACAATGAGCAGTTCTTC
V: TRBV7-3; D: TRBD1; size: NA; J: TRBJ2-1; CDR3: CASSSASFRGFGGNEQFF; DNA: TGTGCCAGCAGCTCAGCGTCTTTCAGGGGGTTTGGAGGTAATGAGCAGTTCTTC
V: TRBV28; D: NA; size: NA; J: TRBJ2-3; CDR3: CASSLAPDTQYF; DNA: TGTGCCAGCAGTCTAGCCCCAGATACGCAGTATTTT
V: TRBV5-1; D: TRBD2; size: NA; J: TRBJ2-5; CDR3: CASSLIVAGGQETQYF; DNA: TGCGCCAGCAGCTTGATCGTAGCGGGGGGCCAAGAGACCCAGTACTTC